These T cell receptor beta chains were read from a single sample in a study of blood T cell repertoires in COVID-19. Sequencing used immunoSEQ multiplex PCR; TCRdb keeps in-frame clones, though not all of them. This sample yields more than 300,000 clones, of which roughly 91% are seen a single time; 1.5% to 2% belongs to the top ten. Sample: peripheral blood. All receptors derive from a young woman with COVID-19, enrolled during active disease. Both conserved end residues are part of each CDR3. Each record gives: CDR3 DNA, CDR3 protein, V gene, D gene, J gene. A D gene is named only where the DNA matches it firmly.

DNA: TGTGCCAGCAGCTTCAACAGGAACACTGAAGCTTTCTTT; CDR3: CASSFNRNTEAFF; V: TRBV7-2; D: NA; J: TRBJ1-1
DNA: TGTGCCAGCAGTTGGGTCGGCAGGGAACAGTATTTT; CDR3: CASSWVGREQYF; V: TRBV2; D: NA; J: TRBJ2-3
DNA: TGTGCCAGTAGTACAGGGGGAGATACGCAGTATTTT; CDR3: CASSTGGDTQYF; V: TRBV19; D: TRBD1; J: TRBJ2-3
DNA: TGTGCCAGCAGCTTCAAACAGGAGAGCACAGATACGCAGTATTTT; CDR3: CASSFKQESTDTQYF; V: TRBV7-9; D: NA; J: TRBJ2-3
DNA: TGTGCCACCAGCAGAGATCTTCTTGAGCAGTTCTTC; CDR3: CATSRDLLEQFF; V: TRBV15; D: NA; J: TRBJ2-1
DNA: TGTGCCAGCAGTCCGCCAGATCTTGAGCAGTTCTTC; CDR3: CASSPPDLEQFF; V: TRBV6-6; D: NA; J: TRBJ2-1
DNA: TGTGCCAGCAAACTCTTAATGGCGGGGGGCGCAGATACGCAGTATTTT; CDR3: CASKLLMAGGADTQYF; V: TRBV11-2; D: TRBD2; J: TRBJ2-3
DNA: TGTGCCAGCAGCCCGGGGACTAGCGGGGGGAAAGGTACGCAGTATTTT; CDR3: CASSPGTSGGKGTQYF; V: TRBV5-4; D: TRBD2; J: TRBJ2-3
DNA: TGTGCCAGCAGTCCCGGGACAGGGTGGGACACTGAAGCTTTCTTT; CDR3: CASSPGTGWDTEAFF; V: TRBV27; D: TRBD1; J: TRBJ1-1
DNA: TGCGCCAGCAGCTTCGGGGGGACGAACACCGGGGAGCTGTTTTTT; CDR3: CASSFGGTNTGELFF; V: TRBV5-1; D: TRBD2; J: TRBJ2-2